These T cell receptor beta chains were read from a single sample in a study of shared clonotypes between healthy human individuals. The protocol was immunoSEQ multiplex PCR, while the TCRdb copy is restricted to in-frame clones and leaves out a portion. The sample has about 660,000 clones; approximately 79% are singletons. The sample was memory CD4+ T cells sorted from blood. The receptors come from a woman aged 30 to 39 in good health. The CDR3 runs from the conserved cysteine through the conserved F or W. D genes are given only for firm matches. Clone size is not always given. Where it is, it says once, few, many or a class for expanded clones.

TRBJ2-1	TRBV10-2	NA	NA	TGCGCCAGCAGTCCCTACAATGAGCAGTTCTTC	CASSPYNEQFF
TRBJ2-1	TRBV9	NA	NA	TGTGCCAGCAGCGTGGGGGGCTCCTACAATGAGCAGTTCTTC	CASSVGGSYNEQFF
TRBJ2-3	TRBV5-1	TRBD2	NA	TGCGCCAGCAGCCTAGGGACTAGCGGAGATACGCAGTATTTT	CASSLGTSGDTQYF
TRBJ2-1	TRBV19	TRBD2	NA	TGTGCCAGTAAAAAGCGGGAGGGCCAAGAGCAGTTCTTC	CASKKREGQEQFF
TRBJ2-7	TRBV19	NA	few	TGTGCCACCCGTGGGGGGGACAGTGACTCCTACGAGCAGTACTTC	CATRGGDSDSYEQYF
TRBJ2-1	TRBV29-1	NA	NA	TGCAGCGTGCTAGTGGGCCCCTACAATGAGCAGTTCTTC	CSVLVGPYNEQFF
TRBJ2-2	TRBV2	TRBD1	NA	TGTGCCAGCAGTATCGAAGGGACAGGGAACACCGGGGAGCTGTTTTTT	CASSIEGTGNTGELFF
TRBJ2-1	TRBV27	TRBD2	few	TGTGCCAGCATGATTAGCGGGCGCCCCAATTCCTACAATGAGCAGTTCTTC	CASMISGRPNSYNEQFF
TRBJ2-5	TRBV25-1	NA	few	TGTGCCAGCAGTGAATTCGCCCTAGGATTCCAAGAGACCCAGTACTTC	CASSEFALGFQETQYF
TRBJ1-1	TRBV6-1	NA	NA	TGTGCCAGCCTCCCCGGGAGGCGAGGGACTGAAGCTTTCTTT	CASLPGRRGTEAFF
TRBJ1-5	TRBV19	TRBD1	few	TGTGCCAGTAGACCTGACAGGGTGGTGGGTCAGCCCCAGCATTTT	CASRPDRVVGQPQHF
TRBJ2-3	TRBV29-1	TRBD2	NA	TGCAGCGTTGAACGGGAGGTAACAGATACGCAGTATTTT	CSVEREVTDTQYF
TRBJ1-3	TRBV5-1	TRBD1	once	TGCGCCAGCAGCTCGGGCCTCGACAGGGGACGACTCTCTGGAAACACCATATATTTT	CASSSGLDRGRLSGNTIYF
TRBJ2-7	TRBV5-4	TRBD1	NA	TGTGCCAGCAGCTATAATGGACAGGTTCTCTACGAGCAGTACTTC	CASSYNGQVLYEQYF
TRBJ1-2	TRBV5-6	TRBD1	NA	TGTGCCAGCAGCACCGGGACAGGTGGCTACACCTTC	CASSTGTGGYTF
TRBJ2-3	TRBV28	TRBD1	NA	TGTGCCAGCACTAGTTTGGGGCCCTTCCGGGACAGGGCAACGATTACAGATACGCAGTATTTT	CASTSLGPFRDRATITDTQYF
TRBJ2-7	TRBV5-1	NA	NA	TGCGCCAGCAGATCGTCTAGCCACGAGCAGTACTTC	CASRSSSHEQYF
TRBJ2-2	TRBV19	TRBD1	NA	TGTGCCAGTAGGCACAGGCCGGGACAGGGGGCGGGGAGCACCGGGGAGCTGTTTTTT	CASRHRPGQGAGSTGELFF
TRBJ1-2	TRBV15	NA	once	TGTGCCACCAGCAGAGTAGGCTGGGGTATCGATGGCTACACCTTC	CATSRVGWGIDGYTF
TRBJ2-5	TRBV7-2	NA	NA	TGTGCCAGCAGCTTAGGAGCTGGGCGTCGGAGGGAGACCCAGTACTTC	CASSLGAGRRRETQYF
TRBJ1-3	TRBV27	NA	NA	TGTGCCAGCAGTTTAGATGGCGGGAGCTCTGGAAACACCATATATTTT	CASSLDGGSSGNTIYF
TRBJ2-1	TRBV6-1	NA	NA	TGTGCCTTACCGAACCGGGTCAAGTTACTCGAAAAGCAGTTCTTC	CALPNRVKLLEKQFF
TRBJ1-4	TRBV5-1	NA	NA	TGCGCCAGCAGCTTGGGGCAGGGTGGGATTGAAAAACTGTTTTTT	CASSLGQGGIEKLFF
TRBJ1-1	TRBV12-5	TRBD1	NA	TGTGCTAGTGGTTTGGTTTTGACAGGGAGGGTAAAAGAAGCTTTCTTT	CASGLVLTGRVKEAFF
TRBJ2-1	TRBV25-1	TRBD2	once	TGTGCCAGCACGGGACTAGCGGGAGTTGAGCAGTTCTTC	CASTGLAGVEQFF
TRBJ2-5	TRBV19	NA	NA	TGTGCCAGTAGTCCACCATGTGCGCGGGAGACCCAGTACTTC	CASSPPCARETQYF
TRBJ1-6	TRBV4-1	TRBD1	NA	TGCGCCAGCAGCCAAGACGTGGCAGGGGGAAGTAATTCACCCCTCCACTTT	CASSQDVAGGSNSPLHF
TRBJ1-3	TRBV11-3	NA	NA	TGTGCCAGCAGCCCCATGAGGTCTCGCTTTTCTGGAAACACCATATATTTT	CASSPMRSRFSGNTIYF
TRBJ2-3	TRBV5-1	NA	NA	TGCGCCAGCAGCCGGGACGGCACAGATACGCAGTATTTT	CASSRDGTDTQYF
TRBJ1-1	TRBV9	NA	few	TGTGCCAGCAGCATTAGCCCTGGAGAGAACACTGAAGCTTTCTTT	CASSISPGENTEAFF
TRBJ2-2	TRBV19	TRBD2	NA	TGTGCCAGTAGTCTTCTAGCGGGAGGGCCGGACACCGGGGAGCTGTTTTTT	CASSLLAGGPDTGELFF
TRBJ2-3	TRBV28	TRBD1	NA	TGTGCCAGCAGTTTATCCGGACAGGGTGGCACAGATACGCAGTATTTT	CASSLSGQGGTDTQYF
TRBJ2-7	TRBV15	TRBD2	NA	TGTGCCACCAGCAGAGATTACGGCGGGAGTACCGCGCAGTACTTC	CATSRDYGGSTAQYF
TRBJ2-1	TRBV5-5	NA	NA	TGTGCCAGCACCCTGACGGCCTACAATGAGCAGTTCTTC	CASTLTAYNEQFF
TRBJ2-5	TRBV19	NA	few	TGTGCCAGTAGTCAAACAGGGCCCGGCGGAGAGACCCAGTACTTC	CASSQTGPGGETQYF
TRBJ2-1	TRBV29-1	TRBD2	NA	TGCAGCGTTTTGGCGCGGGGGGAGAATGAGCAGTTCTTC	CSVLARGENEQFF
TRBJ2-1	TRBV6-7	TRBD2	NA	TGTGCCAGCAGATGCTCAAGCGGGAGTCAGGATGAGCAGTTCTTC	CASRCSSGSQDEQFF